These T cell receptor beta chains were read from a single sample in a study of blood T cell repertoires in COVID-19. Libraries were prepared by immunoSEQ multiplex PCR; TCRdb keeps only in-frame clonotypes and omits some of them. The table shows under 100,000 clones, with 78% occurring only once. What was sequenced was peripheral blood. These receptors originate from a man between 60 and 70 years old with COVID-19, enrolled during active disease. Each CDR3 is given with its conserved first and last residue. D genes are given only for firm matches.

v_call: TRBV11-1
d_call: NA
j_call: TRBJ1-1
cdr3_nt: TGTGCCAGCAGCTTAGAGGGAGTAGCGAACACTGAAGCTTTCTTT
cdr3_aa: CASSLEGVANTEAFF

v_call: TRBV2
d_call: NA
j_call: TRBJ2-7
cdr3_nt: TGTGCCAGCAACCCCGGTCTGGGCACCTCCTACGAGCAGTACTTC
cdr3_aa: CASNPGLGTSYEQYF

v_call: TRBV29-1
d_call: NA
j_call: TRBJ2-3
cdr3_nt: TGCAGCGTTGAAAGGGGGGGGGACAAAGATACGCAGTATTTT
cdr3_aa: CSVERGGDKDTQYF

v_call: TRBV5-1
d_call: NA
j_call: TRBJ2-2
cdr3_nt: TGCGCCAGCAGCTTGGGGCGCATAGGGGGCACCGGGGAGCTGTTTTTT
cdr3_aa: CASSLGRIGGTGELFF

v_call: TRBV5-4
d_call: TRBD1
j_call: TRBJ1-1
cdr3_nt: TGTGCCAGCAGCTTGGCGGGACAGGTCCCGAACACTGAAGCTTTCTTT
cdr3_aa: CASSLAGQVPNTEAFF

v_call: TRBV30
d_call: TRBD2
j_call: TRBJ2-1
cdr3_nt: TGTGCCTGGAGTGTCGGGACTAGCGGGATAGGTGAGCAGTTCTTC
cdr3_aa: CAWSVGTSGIGEQFF

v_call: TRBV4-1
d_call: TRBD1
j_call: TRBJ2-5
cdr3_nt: TGCGCCAGCAGCCACGGGTCCACAGGGGCCCAAGAGACCCAGTACTTC
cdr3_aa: CASSHGSTGAQETQYF

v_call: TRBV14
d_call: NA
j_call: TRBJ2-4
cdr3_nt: TGTGCCAGCAGCCAAAGTCGACTGTTAGCCAAAAACATTCAGTACTTC
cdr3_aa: CASSQSRLLAKNIQYF

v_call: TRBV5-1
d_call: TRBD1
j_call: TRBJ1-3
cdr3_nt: TGCGCCAGCAGTACAGGGGCGCTTACTGGAAACACCATATATTTT
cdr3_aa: CASSTGALTGNTIYF

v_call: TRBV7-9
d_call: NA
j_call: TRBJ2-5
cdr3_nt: TGTGCCAGCAGCTTAGGGAGCACGGGGCAAGAGACCCAGTACTTC
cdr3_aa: CASSLGSTGQETQYF

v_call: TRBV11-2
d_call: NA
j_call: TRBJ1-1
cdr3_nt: TGTGCCAGCAGCCCTCCGGGGGGCGGGAGCACTGAAGCTTTCTTT
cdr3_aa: CASSPPGGGSTEAFF